This T cell receptor (beta chain) was sequenced in a study of prognosis after radiotherapy for stage I lung cancer. The CDR3 is 14 amino acids. The germline V and J ends were trimmed by 2 bases and 9 bases, with 14 bases remaining between them. CDR1 is KGHSH, CDR2 LQKENI, per germline. Amplicons of TCR beta CDR3 were generated from genomic DNA by two-round multiplex PCR. Primers (each specific to one TRBV or TRBJ gene) were used in first-round PCR. TCRdb re-called the multiplex PCR reads with MiXCR, one entry per CDR3 protein. The sample lists about 31,000 distinct CDR3 sequences; 25% to 35% were seen once.

The gene calls are TRBV18 and TRBJ2-4; the D call may be TRBD1 or TRBD2 (5 bases each). The sample consisted of PBMCs, taken before or after stereotactic body radiation therapy (not recorded which). This TCR came from a donor aged 50 or older with non-small cell lung cancer. The CDR3 DNA reads TGTGCCAGCTCACCAAGAAGAGGGGTGGGCATTCAGTACTTC. This codes for CASSPRRGVGIQYF.